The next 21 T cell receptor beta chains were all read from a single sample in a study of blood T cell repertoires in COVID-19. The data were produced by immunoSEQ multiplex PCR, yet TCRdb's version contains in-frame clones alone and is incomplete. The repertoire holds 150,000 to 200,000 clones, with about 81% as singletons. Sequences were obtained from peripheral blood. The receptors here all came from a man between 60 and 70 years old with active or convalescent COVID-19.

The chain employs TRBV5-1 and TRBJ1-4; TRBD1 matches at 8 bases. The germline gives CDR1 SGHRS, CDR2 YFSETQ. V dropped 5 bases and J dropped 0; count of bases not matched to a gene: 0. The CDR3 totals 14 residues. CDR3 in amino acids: CASRDRATNEKLFF. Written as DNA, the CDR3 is TGCGCCAGCAGGGACAGGGCAACTAATGAAAAACTGTTTTTT.

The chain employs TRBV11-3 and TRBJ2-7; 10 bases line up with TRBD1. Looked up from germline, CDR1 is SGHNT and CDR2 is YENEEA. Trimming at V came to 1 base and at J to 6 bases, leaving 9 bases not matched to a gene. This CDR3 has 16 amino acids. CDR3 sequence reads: CASSLGGTGVFGEQYF. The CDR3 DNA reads TGTGCCAGCAGCTTAGGGGGGACAGGGGTTTTTGGCGAGCAGTACTTC.

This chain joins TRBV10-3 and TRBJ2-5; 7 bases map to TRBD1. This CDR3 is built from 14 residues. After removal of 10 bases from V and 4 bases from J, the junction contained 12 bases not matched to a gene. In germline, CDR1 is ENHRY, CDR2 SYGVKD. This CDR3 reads CATNGEGARETQYF. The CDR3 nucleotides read TGTGCCACAAACGGAGAGGGGGCTCGAGAGACCCAGTACTTC.

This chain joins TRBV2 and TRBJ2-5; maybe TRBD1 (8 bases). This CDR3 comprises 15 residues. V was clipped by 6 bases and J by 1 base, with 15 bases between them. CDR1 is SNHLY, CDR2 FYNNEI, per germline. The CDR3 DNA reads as TGTGCCAGCAGAGCGGGACAGGTGCTCCAAGAGACCCAGTACTTC. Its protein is CASRAGQVLQETQYF.

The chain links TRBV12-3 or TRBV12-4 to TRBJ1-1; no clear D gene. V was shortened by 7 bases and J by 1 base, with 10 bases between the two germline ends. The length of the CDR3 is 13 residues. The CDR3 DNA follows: TGTGCCAGCAAGTCCCTCAGGAACACTGAAGCTTTCTTT. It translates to CASKSLRNTEAFF.

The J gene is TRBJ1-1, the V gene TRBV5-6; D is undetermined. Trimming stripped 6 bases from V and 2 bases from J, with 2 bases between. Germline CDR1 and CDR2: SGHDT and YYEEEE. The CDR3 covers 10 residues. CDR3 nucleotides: TGTGCCAGCATAAACACTGAAGCTTTCTTT. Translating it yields CASINTEAFF.

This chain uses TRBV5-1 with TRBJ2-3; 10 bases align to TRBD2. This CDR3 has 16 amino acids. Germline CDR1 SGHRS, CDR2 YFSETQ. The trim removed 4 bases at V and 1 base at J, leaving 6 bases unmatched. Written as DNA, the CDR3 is TGCGCCAGCAGCCCCCGGACTAGCGGAGGCACAGATACGCAGTATTTT. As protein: CASSPRTSGGTDTQYF. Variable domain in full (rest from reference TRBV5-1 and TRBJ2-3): KAGVTQTPRYLIKTRGQQVTLSCSPISGHRSVSWYQQTPGQGLQFLFEYFSETQRNKGNFPGRFSGRQFSNSRSEMNVSTLELGDSALYLCASSPRTSGGTDTQYFGPGTRLTVL.

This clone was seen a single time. For the CDR3, the DNA is TGTGCCAGCAGCTCCGGACAATTTCGCCCAGATACGCAGTATTTT. Its protein product is CASSSGQFRPDTQYF. The chain has TRBV28 and TRBJ2-3; D is perhaps TRBD1 (5 bases). This CDR3 region has 15 residues. V shed 6 bases and J shed 4 bases, with 17 bases lying between them. Looked up from germline, CDR1 is MDHEN and CDR2 is SYDVKM.

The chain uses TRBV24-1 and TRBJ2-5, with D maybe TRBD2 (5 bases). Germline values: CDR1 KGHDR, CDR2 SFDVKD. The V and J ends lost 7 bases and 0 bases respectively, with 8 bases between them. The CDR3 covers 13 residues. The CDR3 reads CATSVGNQETQYF. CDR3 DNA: TGTGCCACCAGCGTCGGGAACCAAGAGACCCAGTACTTC.

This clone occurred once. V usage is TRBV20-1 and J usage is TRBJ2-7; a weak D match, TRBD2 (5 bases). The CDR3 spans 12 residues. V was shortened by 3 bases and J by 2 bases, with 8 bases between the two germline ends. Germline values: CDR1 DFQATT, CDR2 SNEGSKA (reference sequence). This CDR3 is CSASWETYEQYF. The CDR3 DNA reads TGCAGTGCTAGTTGGGAGACCTACGAGCAGTACTTC.

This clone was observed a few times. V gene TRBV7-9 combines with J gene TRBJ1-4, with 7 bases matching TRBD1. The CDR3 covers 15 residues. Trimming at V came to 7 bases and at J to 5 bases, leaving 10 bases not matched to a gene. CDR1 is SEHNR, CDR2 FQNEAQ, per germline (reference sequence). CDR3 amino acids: CASTPDRASNEKLFF. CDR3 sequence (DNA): TGTGCCAGCACCCCCGACAGGGCAAGCAATGAAAAACTGTTTTTT.

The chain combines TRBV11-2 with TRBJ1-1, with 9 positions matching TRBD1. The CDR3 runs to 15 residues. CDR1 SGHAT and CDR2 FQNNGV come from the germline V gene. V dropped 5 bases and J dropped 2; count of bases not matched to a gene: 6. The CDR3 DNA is TGTGCCAGCAGCGGGGGGACAGGGACTAACACTGAAGCTTTCTTT. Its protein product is CASSGGTGTNTEAFF.

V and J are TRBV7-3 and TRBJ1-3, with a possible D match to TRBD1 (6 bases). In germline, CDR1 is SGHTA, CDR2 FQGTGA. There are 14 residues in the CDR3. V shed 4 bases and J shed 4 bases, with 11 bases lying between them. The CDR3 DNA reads TGTGCCAGCAGCTCCGCAGGGGCCGGAAACACCATATATTTT. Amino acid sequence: CASSSAGAGNTIYF.

The CDR3 protein is CASRRTPNRASTDTQYF. For the CDR3, the DNA is TGTGCCAGCAGGCGAACTCCTAACAGGGCTAGCACAGATACGCAGTATTTT. The V gene is TRBV6-6, the J gene TRBJ2-3; a weak D match, TRBD1 (6 bases). V lost 6 bases and J 0 bases, leaving 19 bases between the germline ends. The V gene's germline CDR1 is MNHNY and CDR2 SVGAGI (reference sequence). The CDR3 contains 17 residues.

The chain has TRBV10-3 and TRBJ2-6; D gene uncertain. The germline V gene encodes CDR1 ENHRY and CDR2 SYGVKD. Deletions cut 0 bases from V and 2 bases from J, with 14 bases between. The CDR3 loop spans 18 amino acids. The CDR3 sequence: CAISESSVQEAGANVLTF. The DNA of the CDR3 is TGTGCCATCAGTGAGTCGTCCGTGCAAGAGGCTGGGGCCAACGTCCTGACTTTC.

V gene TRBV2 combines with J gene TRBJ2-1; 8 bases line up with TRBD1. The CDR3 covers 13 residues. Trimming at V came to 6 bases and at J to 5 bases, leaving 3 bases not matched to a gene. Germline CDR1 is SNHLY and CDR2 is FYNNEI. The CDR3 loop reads CASRGQANNEQFF. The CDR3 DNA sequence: TGTGCCAGCAGGGGACAGGCGAACAATGAGCAGTTCTTC.

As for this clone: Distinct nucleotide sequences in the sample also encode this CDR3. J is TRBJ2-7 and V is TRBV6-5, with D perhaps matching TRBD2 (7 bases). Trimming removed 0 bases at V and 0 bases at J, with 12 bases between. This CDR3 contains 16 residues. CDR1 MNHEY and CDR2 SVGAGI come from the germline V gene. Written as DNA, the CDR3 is TGTGCCAGCAGTTACTCAGGGGGGGCCCTCTCCTACGAGCAGTACTTC. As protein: CASSYSGGALSYEQYF.

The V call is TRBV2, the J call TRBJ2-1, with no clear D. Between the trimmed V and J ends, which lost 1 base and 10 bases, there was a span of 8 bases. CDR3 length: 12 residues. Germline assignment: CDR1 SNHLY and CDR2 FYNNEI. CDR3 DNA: TGTGCCAGCAGTGAAGAGTACGGGGAGCAGTTCTTC. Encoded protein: CASSEEYGEQFF.

The CDR3 DNA sequence: TGTGCCAGCAGCTTGGCCGAACAGTACTCCTACGAGCAGTACTTC. It encodes CASSLAEQYSYEQYF. The V gene is TRBV5-4, the J gene TRBJ2-7, with D unresolved. Germline values: CDR1 SGHNT, CDR2 YYREEE (reference sequence). The length of the CDR3 is 15 residues. V was pared by 0 bases and J by 0 bases, with 10 bases between.

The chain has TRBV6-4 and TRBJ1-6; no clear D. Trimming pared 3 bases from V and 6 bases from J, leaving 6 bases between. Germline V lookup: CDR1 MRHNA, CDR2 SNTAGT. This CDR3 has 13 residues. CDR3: CASSEAGNSPLHF. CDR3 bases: TGTGCCAGCAGTGAAGCCGGTAATTCACCCCTCCACTTT.

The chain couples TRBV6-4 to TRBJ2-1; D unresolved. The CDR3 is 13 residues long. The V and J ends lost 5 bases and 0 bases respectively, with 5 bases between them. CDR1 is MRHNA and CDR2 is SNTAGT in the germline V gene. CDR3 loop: CASSRSSYNEQFF. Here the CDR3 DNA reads TGTGCCAGCAGTCGGAGCTCCTACAATGAGCAGTTCTTC.